The 19 T cell receptor beta chains in this list originate from one sample, sequenced in a study of cytomegalovirus exposure and HLA in healthy donors. 13 Jbeta primers and 60 Vbeta primers were used for the PCR. Data came from immunoSEQ multiplex PCR; TCRdb stores just in-frame clones and leaves some out. The table shows some 200,000 clones, with over 75% occurring only once. Material for sequencing was PBMCs. The receptors shown here come from a man younger than 35 in good health and CMV-seronegative.

This clone was detected only a few times. One junction end disagrees with the germline gene, perhaps due to a read error. The genes are TRBV6-5 and TRBJ2-7; no clear D gene. The V gene's germline CDR1 is MNHEY and CDR2 SVGAGI. The CDR3 runs to 11 residues. Here the CDR3 reads CASSYSNEQYF. The CDR3, as DNA: TGTGCCAGCAGTTACTCCAACGAGCAGTACTTC.

The rearrangement uses TRBV13 and TRBJ2-7; 8 bases are a match to TRBD1. V shed 5 bases and J 2 bases; nucleotides not matched to a gene: 5. CDR3 length: 14 residues. Per germline, CDR1 PRHDT and CDR2 FYEKMQ (reference sequence). CDR3 sequence reads: CASSAGQGTYEQYF. CDR3 nucleotides: TGTGCCAGCAGCGCCGGACAGGGAACCTACGAGCAGTACTTC.

This clone was recorded a few times. The rearrangement joins TRBV6-4 to TRBJ2-1, with D unclear. With 2 bases removed from V and 9 bases from J, the gap between germline ends came to 11 bases. CDR3 size: 13 residues. Germline lookup yields CDR1 MRHNA and CDR2 SNTAGT. DNA for the CDR3: TGTGCCAGCAGTGACAACCCCCTCGGTGAGCAGTTCTTC. It specifies CASSDNPLGEQFF.

This chain joins TRBV18 and TRBJ2-3, with D maybe TRBD2 (6 bases). CDR1 is KGHSH and CDR2 is LQKENI in the germline V gene. The V end was cut by 0 bases, the J end by 6 bases, with 13 bases between. This CDR3 region has 15 residues. DNA for the CDR3: TGTGCCAGCTCACCACCGACTAGGGCGGGGGATACGCAGTATTTT. Its protein product is CASSPPTRAGDTQYF.

The chain joins TRBV28 to TRBJ2-3; no firm D call. The V gene lost 7 bases and the J gene lost 5 bases, with 7 bases spanning the gap. Per germline, CDR1 MDHEN and CDR2 SYDVKM. The CDR3 is 11 amino acids. CDR3 sequence reads: CASKREDTQYF. The CDR3 DNA reads TGTGCCAGCAAACGAGAAGATACGCAGTATTTT.

This clone was detected only a few times. The V gene is TRBV6-5, the J gene TRBJ1-2, with TRBD1 matching over 7 bases. Germline CDR1 and CDR2: MNHEY and SVGAGI. The V segment lost 6 bases and the J segment 7 bases; nucleotides outside the gene matches: 11. CDR3 length equals 14 residues. CDR3 region: CASRILGQRVGYTF. CDR3 in DNA: TGTGCCAGCAGGATTCTGGGACAGAGGGTTGGCTACACCTTC.

As to this clone: Other DNA sequences within the sample encode an identical CDR3. The rearrangement links TRBV11-2 to TRBJ2-7; 7 nucleotides align to TRBD1. CDR1 and CDR2 (germline): SGHAT, FQNNGV. V shed 5 bases and J 2 bases; nucleotides not matched to a gene: 3. There are 13 residues in the CDR3. CDR3 protein: CASSLGQTYEQYF. The CDR3 coding sequence is TGTGCCAGCAGCCTGGGACAGACCTACGAGCAGTACTTC.

This chain uses TRBV11-3 with TRBJ2-5; unclear D gene. The germline V gene encodes CDR1 SGHNT and CDR2 YENEEA. With 5 bases removed from V and 2 bases from J, the gap between germline ends came to 12 bases. The CDR3 totals 14 residues. In DNA, the CDR3 is TGTGCCAGCAGCCATGGCGGTCTTCAAGAGACCCAGTACTTC. This gives the protein CASSHGGLQETQYF. Full variable domain (rest looked up from reference TRBV11-3 and TRBJ2-5): EAGVVQSPRYKIIEKKQPVAFWCNPISGHNTLYWYLQNLGQGPELLIRYENEEAVDDSQLPKDRFSAERLKGVDSTLKIQPAELGDSAVYLCASSHGGLQETQYFGPGTRLLVL.

This chain uses TRBV19 with TRBJ2-5, with TRBD1 matching over 10 bases. The V and J ends lost 5 bases and 1 base, in that order; junction bases with no gene match: 16. Germline V gene lookup returns CDR1 LNHDA and CDR2 SQIVND (reference sequence). The CDR3 sequence is 19 residues long. The CDR3 nucleotides are TGTGCCAGTAGTGATTGGGACAGGGGTTGGGCAAAACCCCAAGAGACCCAGTACTTC. It codes for CASSDWDRGWAKPQETQYF. Based on the CDR3 plus reference TRBV19 and TRBJ2-5, the full variable domain is DGGITQSPKYLFRKEGQNVTLSCEQNLNHDAMYWYRQDPGQGLRLIYYSQIVNDFQKGDIAEGYSVSREKKESFPLTVTSAQKNPTAFYLCASSDWDRGWAKPQETQYFGPGTRLLVL.

J is TRBJ1-3 and V is TRBV14, with 7 bases matching TRBD2. The DNA end is a closer match to TRBJ2-2, so the J assignment may be wrong. There are 15 residues in the CDR3. Germline CDR1 reads SGHDN; CDR2 reads FVKESK. The CDR3 protein is CASSQAAGEGGELFF. CDR3 nucleotides: TGTGCCAGCAGCCAGGCGGCGGGAGAGGGCGGGGAGCTGTTTTTT.

The gene calls are TRBV7-9 and TRBJ2-3; a possible D gene is TRBD2 (5 bases). Trimming shortened V by 1 base and J by 3 bases, and 8 bases separated the two germline ends. The CDR3 is 14 amino acids. Germline V gives CDR1 SEHNR, CDR2 FQNEAQ (reference sequence). The CDR3 DNA sequence: TGTGCCAGCAGCTTAGGTCCGGGGACAGATACGCAGTATTTT. It codes for CASSLGPGTDTQYF.

This clone appeared a few times. The chain links TRBV5-6 to TRBJ2-3; TRBD2 matches at 8 bases. Germline trimming cut 4 bases from V and 2 bases from J; bases unmatched to any gene: 9. The CDR3 is 16 amino acids. From germline, CDR1 is SGHDT and CDR2 YYEEEE. The CDR3 protein is CASSPGVAGNTDTQYF. CDR3 in DNA: TGTGCCAGCAGCCCTGGAGTAGCGGGGAACACAGATACGCAGTATTTT. The full variable domain, in which reference TRBV5-6 and TRBJ2-3 provide the parts outside the CDR3, is DAGVTQSPTHLIKTRGQQVTLRCSPKSGHDTVSWYQQALGQGPQFIFQYYEEEERQRGNFPDRFSGHQFPNYSSELNVNALLLGDSALYLCASSPGVAGNTDTQYFGPGTRLTVL.

V is TRBV5-1 and J is TRBJ2-1; D possibly corresponds to TRBD2 (6 bases). V shed 0 bases and J shed 7 bases, with 17 bases lying between them. The length of the CDR3 is 16 residues. Looked up from germline, CDR1 is SGHRS and CDR2 is YFSETQ. The CDR3 coding sequence is TGCGCCAGCAGCTTGGGGCTAGCGTTCCAACAAAATGAGCAGTTCTTC. Protein product: CASSLGLAFQQNEQFF.

This clone has only a few counts. This chain joins TRBV4-3 and TRBJ2-2; possible D gene TRBD2, 5 bases. Germline V gene sequence: CDR1 LGHNA, CDR2 YSLEER. The CDR3 contains 16 residues. Trimming shortened V by 0 bases and J by 5 bases, and 13 bases separated the two germline ends. CDR3 in amino acids: CASSQESDYVTGELFF. CDR3 coding DNA: TGCGCCAGCAGCCAAGAGAGCGACTACGTAACCGGGGAGCTGTTTTTT.

V and J are TRBV12-5 and TRBJ1-3, with D possibly TRBD1 on 6 matching bases. In germline, CDR1 is LGHNT, CDR2 FRNRAP. This CDR3 contains 14 residues. Trimming left V 1 base short and J 10 bases short, with 14 bases between. The CDR3 nucleotides are TGTGCTAGTGGTTTGGGTTATCCCGGGACAACCATATATTTT. Protein: CASGLGYPGTTIYF.

The chain is built from TRBV15 and TRBJ1-3; no reliable D call. This CDR3 is 13 amino acids long. V was clipped by 7 bases and J by 2 bases, with 9 bases between them. The V gene's germline CDR1 is LNHNV and CDR2 YYDKDF (reference sequence). CDR3: CATTLGPGNTIYF. CDR3 bases: TGTGCCACCACCTTGGGCCCTGGAAACACCATATATTTT.

The chain is built from TRBV7-2 and TRBJ1-4, with TRBD1 as a possible D gene (5 bases). The CDR3 consists of 14 residues. Between the trimmed V and J ends, which lost 5 bases and 7 bases, there was a span of 14 bases. Germline values: CDR1 SGHTA, CDR2 FQGNSA. Written as DNA, the CDR3 is TGTGCCAGCAGCCCCCTTCAGGGATTTGAAAAACTGTTTTTT. Translation gives CASSPLQGFEKLFF.

The J gene is TRBJ1-2, the V gene TRBV30; 12 bases align to TRBD1. The V gene end was trimmed by 8 bases and the J gene end by 3 bases; junction bases not matched to a gene: 10. The CDR3 runs to 15 residues. CDR1 GTSNPN and CDR2 SVGIG come from the germline V gene (reference sequence). In DNA form, the CDR3 reads TGTGCCGGTCGGGACAGGGGGCCTGGTGACTATGGCTACACCTTC. It is translated as CAGRDRGPGDYGYTF.

The chain employs TRBV5-6 and TRBJ2-7; 9 bases fit TRBD1. This CDR3 has 12 amino acids. CDR1 and CDR2 (germline): SGHDT, YYEEEE. J lost 7 bases, V lost 8 bases, and 7 bases had no gene match. CDR3: CASTGTGREQYF. The CDR3 DNA reads TGTGCCAGTACCGGGACAGGGAGAGAGCAGTACTTC. The complete variable domain, with remaining parts taken from reference TRBV5-6 and TRBJ2-7, reads DAGVTQSPTHLIKTRGQQVTLRCSPKSGHDTVSWYQQALGQGPQFIFQYYEEEERQRGNFPDRFSGHQFPNYSSELNVNALLLGDSALYLCASTGTGREQYFGPGTRLTVT.